The source of this TCR beta chain is a study of patients and donors after allogeneic stem cell transplantation. This clonotype is a singleton in its sample. This CDR3 contains 15 residues. V shed 5 bases, J shed 0 bases, and the junction held 5 bases outside the gene matches. The germline V gene has CDR1 LGHDT and CDR2 YNNKEL (reference sequence). TCRdb re-called the RT-PCR reads through MiXCR, storing one row per CDR3 protein. This sample has about 150,000 distinct CDR3 sequences; over 30% occur once, and the top ten carry around 50%. The V call is TRBV3-1, the J call TRBJ2-7; 9 nucleotides align to TRBD1. The sample comprised blood, either unsorted or a sorted T cell fraction (not recorded which). The sequence derives from a human donor who was either an allogeneic HSCT recipient or a stem cell or donor lymphocyte infusion donor (not recorded which). It is not recorded whose cells these are; they may come from a transplant donor. The CDR3 is CASSSRDRASYEQYF. Here the CDR3 DNA reads TGTGCCAGCAGCTCCCGGGACAGGGCCTCCTACGAGCAGTACTTC.